The clone carrying this T cell receptor (beta chain) has a count of ten or more. Its antigen is undetermined. The sample belongs to a study of naive and memory T cell subsets. Two oligonucleotides, mixed equimolar, formed the beta constant-region primer covering TRBC1 and TRBC2. Nested alpha and beta constant-region primers with the SP2 primer drove four PCR rounds on ligated cDNA. TCRdb reprocessed the UMI-ligation and nested PCR reads via MiXCR and lists one record per CDR3 protein. The sample has roughly 100,000 distinct CDR3 sequences, approximately 10% seen once. CDR3 length: 14 residues. Germline values: CDR1 SQVTM, CDR2 ANQGSEA. With 4 bases clipped from V and 2 bases from J, the junction kept 4 bases outside the gene matches. Study results and limitations: Possibly reflecting memory cells re-expressing CD45RA, a few larger clonotypes occurred in naive repertoires, especially CD8. From naive to CM, EM and EMRA, diversity decreased and Gini increased. In naive cells, over 85% of TCR sequences were seen only once.

This TCR came from a human donor in good health. This chain joins TRBV29-1 and TRBJ2-1, with 8 bases that match TRBD1. The source material was naive CD4+ T cells from blood. The CDR3 reads CSVVRTGPYNEQFF. The CDR3 DNA reads TGCAGCGTTGTTCGGACAGGGCCCTACAATGAGCAGTTCTTC.